The 2 T cell receptor beta chains below all came from one sample that was sequenced in a study of neurological immune-mediated disorders (dated by TCRdb to between 2018 and 2020). The library was generated by 5' RACE. For sequencing, an Illumina HiSeq 2500 was employed. Through fastp at Q25 and MiXCR, TCRdb rebuilt clones from the public reads, retaining in-frame beta chains. A single entry per CDR3 protein holds the most common genes and DNA from its merged rows. The sample table holds tens of thousands of distinct CDR3 sequences, of which around 3.1% were seen once. The top ten hold roughly 8.2% of the sample. The label giving this sample's time point can be read as: longitudinal time-point 1 (baseline). Sequenced input: PBMCs. These receptor sequences come from an older woman with multiple sclerosis.

In this sample, this clonotype is medium-sized. The chain links TRBV3-1 to TRBJ1-1; 7 bases align to TRBD1. This CDR3 contains 16 residues. CDR1 and CDR2 from the germline V gene are LGHDT and YNNKEL (reference sequence). V lost 2 bases to trimming and J lost 1 base; unmatched junction nucleotides: 7. The CDR3 region has the DNA TGTGCCAGCAGCCAACCCGACAGGGTCCCGAACACTGAAGCTTTCTTT. Amino acids: CASSQPDRVPNTEAFF. Variable domain in full (rest from reference TRBV3-1 and TRBJ1-1): DTAVSQTPKYLVTQMGNDKSIKCEQNLGHDTMYWYKQDSKKFLKIMFSYNNKELIINETVPNRFSPKSPDKAHLNLHINSLELGDSAVYFCASSQPDRVPNTEAFFGQGTRLTVV.

This clonotype has a count of ten or more. The chain links TRBV6-6 to TRBJ1-6, with 7 bases that match TRBD1. In germline, CDR1 is MNHNY, CDR2 SVGAGI (reference sequence). The CDR3 is 15 amino acids. The trim removed 5 bases at V and 7 bases at J, leaving 8 bases unmatched. The CDR3 loop is CASSKTTGLNSPLHF. CDR3 bases: TGTGCCAGCAGTAAAACGACAGGGTTGAATTCACCCCTCCACTTT.